Listed below are T cell receptor beta chains from one sample, sequenced in a study of CD8 T cells in Susac syndrome. TCRdb re-analysed the immunoSEQ multiplex PCR reads in MiXCR, keeping a single row per CDR3 protein. This table has about 110,000 distinct CDR3 sequences, 94% appearing once. The material sequenced was CD8+ T cells from PBMCs. These receptors all stem from a human donor with Susac syndrome. CDR3s include the opening cysteine and the closing phenylalanine or tryptophan. D genes are given only for firm matches. Clone size is not always given. Where it is, it says once, few, many or a class for expanded clones.

D,size,V,J,CDR3,DNA
-,-,TRBV4-2,TRBJ2-1,CASSQGTPGISYNEQFF,TGTGCCAGCAGCCAAGGGACCCCCGGGATTTCCTACAATGAGCAGTTCTTC
-,-,TRBV2,TRBJ2-3,CASSGASDTQYF,TGTGCCAGCAGCGGAGCATCAGATACGCAGTATTTT
-,-,TRBV3-1,TRBJ2-1,CASSSRGTPYNEQFF,TGTGCCAGCAGCTCCCGGGGGACCCCGTACAATGAGCAGTTCTTC
-,-,TRBV30,TRBJ1-5,CAWRTFQPLSNQPQHF,TGTGCCTGGAGAACCTTTCAGCCCCTTAGCAATCAGCCCCAGCATTTT
-,-,TRBV4-3,TRBJ2-5,CASSPGLSEETQYF,TGCGCCAGCAGCCCCGGACTAAGTGAAGAGACCCAGTACTTC
-,-,TRBV20-1,TRBJ2-7,CSATRPSSSYEQYF,TGCAGTGCTACCAGACCCAGCAGCTCCTACGAGCAGTACTTC
-,-,TRBV13,TRBJ1-2,CASSPGGPGYGYTF,TGTGCCAGCAGCCCGGGGGGGCCAGGGTATGGCTACACCTTC
TRBD2,-,TRBV7-2,TRBJ2-3,CASSEVSGGTDTQYF,TGTGCCAGCAGCGAAGTAAGCGGGGGAACAGATACGCAGTATTTT
-,-,TRBV2,TRBJ2-7,CASSLNRDYSYEQYF,TGTGCCAGCAGTTTGAACAGGGATTACTCCTACGAGCAGTACTTC
-,-,TRBV5-1,TRBJ2-1,CASSLGLEQFF,TGCGCCAGCAGCTTGGGACTGGAGCAGTTCTTC
TRBD1,-,TRBV19,TRBJ1-1,CASSSRDRGNTEAFF,TGTGCCAGTAGTTCACGTGACAGGGGGAACACTGAAGCTTTCTTT
TRBD1,-,TRBV2,TRBJ2-7,CAKGQSYEQYF,TGTGCCAAGGGACAGTCCTACGAGCAGTACTTC
-,-,TRBV6-5,TRBJ2-1,CASSYSGASYNEQFF,TGTGCCAGCAGTTACTCGGGGGCCTCCTACAATGAGCAGTTCTTC
-,-,TRBV12-5,TRBJ2-7,CASGGGVLYEQYF,TGTGCTAGTGGGGGCGGGGTTCTCTACGAGCAGTACTTC
-,-,TRBV20-1,TRBJ1-4,CSASPQALSPEKLFF,TGCAGTGCTAGTCCCCAGGCTCTCTCTCCTGAAAAACTGTTTTTT
-,-,TRBV9,TRBJ1-5,CASSESGAINSPQHF,TGTGCCAGCAGCGAGAGTGGGGCGATCAACTCGCCCCAGCATTTT
-,-,TRBV12-3/TRBV12-4,TRBJ1-2,CASSRMDGYTF,TGTGCCAGCAGCAGAATGGATGGCTACACCTTC
-,-,TRBV7-9,TRBJ2-7,CASSPGSNEQYF,TGTGCCAGCAGCCCAGGGTCCAACGAGCAGTACTTC
TRBD1,-,TRBV27,TRBJ1-1,CASSLSGQGSTEAFF,TGTGCCAGCAGTTTATCGGGACAGGGGAGTACTGAAGCTTTCTTT
-,-,TRBV29-1,TRBJ1-2,CSVSGSPQQPGYTF,TGCAGCGTTAGTGGGAGTCCGCAACAGCCGGGCTACACCTTC
-,-,TRBV12-3/TRBV12-4,TRBJ2-3,CASSPEGGAGDTQYF,TGTGCCAGCAGTCCCGAAGGGGGGGCAGGAGATACGCAGTATTTT
-,once,TRBV3-1,TRBJ2-7,CASSHPDKDEQYF,TGTGCCAGCAGCCACCCGGACAAAGACGAGCAGTACTTC
-,once,TRBV15,TRBJ2-7,CATGGGRGGEQYF,TGTGCCACCGGTGGAGGACGAGGAGGCGAGCAGTACTTC
-,-,TRBV4-3,TRBJ1-4,CASRGQANEKLFF,TGCGCCAGCAGGGGGCAAGCTAATGAAAAACTGTTTTTT
-,-,TRBV7-9,TRBJ2-2,CASSLVEGRAGELFF,TGTGCCAGCAGCTTAGTCGAGGGGCGCGCCGGGGAGCTGTTTTTT
-,-,TRBV21-1,TRBJ1-5,CASISRQVGGQPQHF,TGTGCCAGCATCAGTAGACAGGTCGGCGGTCAGCCCCAGCATTTT
-,-,TRBV7-9,TRBJ1-4,CASSLVRGELFF,TGTGCCAGCAGCTTAGTGCGCGGAGAACTGTTTTTT
TRBD1,-,TRBV15,TRBJ2-2,CATSPDRANTGELFF,TGTGCCACCAGCCCGGACAGGGCGAACACCGGGGAGCTGTTTTTT
-,-,TRBV2,TRBJ2-5,CASGTGAQYF,TGTGCCAGTGGGACGGGGGCCCAGTACTTC
TRBD1,-,TRBV9,TRBJ2-7,CASSVLPGQGEYEQYF,TGTGCCAGCAGCGTCCTTCCGGGACAGGGGGAGTACGAGCAGTACTTC
-,-,TRBV5-4,TRBJ2-1,CASSWGSGEQFF,TGTGCCAGCAGCTGGGGGAGCGGTGAGCAGTTCTTC
-,once,TRBV14,TRBJ1-1,CASSQDQGRISEAFF,TGTGCCAGCAGCCAAGATCAGGGTCGTATCTCTGAAGCTTTCTTT
-,-,TRBV25-1,TRBJ1-1,CATLGGHTEAFF,TGTGCCACCCTGGGAGGGCACACTGAAGCTTTCTTT
-,-,TRBV16,TRBJ1-4,CASSQFGRQEKLFF,TGTGCCAGCAGCCAATTCGGAAGACAGGAAAAACTGTTTTTT
-,-,TRBV5-1,TRBJ2-1,CASSLTGSLVEGEQFF,TGCGCCAGCAGCTTGACGGGTAGTTTGGTAGAGGGTGAGCAGTTCTTC
-,once,TRBV15,TRBJ2-7,CATSREGVSYEQYF,TGTGCCACCAGCAGAGAAGGGGTTTCCTACGAGCAGTACTTC
-,-,TRBV29-1,TRBJ1-2,CSVLPGPGGGYTF,TGCAGCGTCCTACCGGGACCCGGGGGCGGCTACACCTTC
TRBD2,-,TRBV7-2,TRBJ2-7,CASSPQAGEQYF,TGTGCCAGCAGCCCACAAGCGGGAGAGCAGTACTTC
TRBD1,-,TRBV5-6,TRBJ2-7,CASSPPGTGDEQYF,TGTGCCAGCAGCCCCCCGGGGACAGGGGACGAGCAGTACTTC
-,-,TRBV7-9,TRBJ1-1,CASSFQNQAFF,TGTGCCAGCAGCTTCCAGAACCAAGCTTTCTTT
-,-,TRBV5-1,TRBJ2-5,CASSFFGGQETQYF,TGCGCCAGCAGCTTCTTTGGGGGTCAAGAGACCCAGTACTTC
-,-,TRBV5-4,TRBJ1-1,CASSPGKDGEAFF,TGTGCCAGCAGCCCCGGCAAGGATGGGGAAGCTTTCTTT
TRBD1,-,TRBV20-1,TRBJ2-6,CSARDNRGANVLTF,TGCAGTGCTAGAGATAACAGGGGAGCCAACGTCCTGACTTTC
-,-,TRBV11-2,TRBJ2-1,CASSGGGREQFF,TGTGCCAGCAGCGGAGGGGGACGGGAGCAGTTCTTC
-,few,TRBV13,TRBJ1-4,CASSLAGGDEKLFF,TGTGCCAGCAGCTTAGCGGGAGGCGATGAAAAACTGTTTTTT
-,-,TRBV7-9,TRBJ1-2,CASSPRVGYTF,TGTGCCAGCAGCCCCCGGGTGGGCTACACCTTC
-,-,TRBV20-1,TRBJ2-3,CSARGSADTQYF,TGCAGTGCTAGGGGTAGCGCAGATACGCAGTATTTT
TRBD1,-,TRBV14,TRBJ2-7,CASRSTGDNTYEQYF,TGTGCCAGCAGGTCGACAGGGGATAATACCTACGAGCAGTACTTC
-,-,TRBV4-1,TRBJ2-1,CASSPRYSSYNEQFF,TGCGCCAGCAGCCCCCGATACAGCTCCTACAATGAGCAGTTCTTC
-,-,TRBV7-9,TRBJ1-5,CASSSTLHSNQPQHF,TGTGCCAGCAGCTCAACCCTCCATAGCAATCAGCCCCAGCATTTT
TRBD2,-,TRBV3-1,TRBJ2-5,CASSRERGMGETQYF,TGTGCCAGCAGCCGGGAGCGGGGGATGGGAGAGACCCAGTACTTC
TRBD2,-,TRBV19,TRBJ2-3,CASSIVAGEADTQYF,TGTGCCAGTAGTATAGTAGCGGGGGAGGCAGATACGCAGTATTTT
TRBD1,-,TRBV15,TRBJ1-1,CATSRDAGGAEAFF,TGTGCCACCAGCAGAGATGCAGGGGGCGCAGAAGCTTTCTTT
-,-,TRBV20-1,TRBJ1-5,CSARQLPDYQPQHF,TGCAGTGCTAGACAGCTCCCCGATTATCAGCCCCAGCATTTT
-,-,TRBV5-1,TRBJ2-7,CASSHTSGREQYF,TGCGCCAGCAGCCACACCTCAGGCCGGGAGCAGTACTTC
-,-,TRBV10-3,TRBJ2-5,CAISVGGDETQYF,TGTGCCATCAGTGTAGGGGGGGACGAGACCCAGTACTTC
-,-,TRBV20-1,TRBJ2-1,CSARGAGGLNNEQFF,TGCAGTGCTAGGGGGGCAGGGGGGTTAAACAATGAGCAGTTCTTC
-,once,TRBV5-4,TRBJ2-5,CASSFNRDQETQYF,TGTGCCAGCAGCTTTAACAGGGACCAAGAGACCCAGTACTTC
-,once,TRBV19,TRBJ1-5,CASSVTLTQPQHF,TGTGCCAGTAGTGTGACATTGACCCAGCCCCAGCATTTT